The clone carrying this TCR beta chain turned up a few times. Antigen unknown. This CDR3 is 16 amino acids long. The V gene end was trimmed by 0 bases and the J gene end by 3 bases; junction bases not matched to a gene: 6. Per germline, CDR1 GTSNPN and CDR2 SVGIG (reference sequence). These data belong to a study of PD-1 blockade in mismatch repair-deficient tumors. Study results and caveats: After pembrolizumab, tumor-resident clones rose rapidly, then generally contracted before radiologic responses.

The repertoire was sequenced with immunoSEQ multiplex PCR; TCRdb's copy has only in-frame clones and lacks some. Counted here are roughly 53,000 clones, 78% occurring once; the ten biggest clones make up around 3.2%. All patients were mismatch repair deficient, assessed by either PCR or immunohistochemistry. The receptor was derived from an adult with mismatch repair-deficient cancer. The sequencing used peripheral blood, collected 4 weeks after starting pembrolizumab. The rearrangement joins TRBV30 to TRBJ2-3; 10 bases are shared with TRBD2. For the CDR3, the DNA is TGTGCCTGGAGTGTACCTAGCGGGAGTATAACAGATACGCAGTATTTT. Translation: CAWSVPSGSITDTQYF.